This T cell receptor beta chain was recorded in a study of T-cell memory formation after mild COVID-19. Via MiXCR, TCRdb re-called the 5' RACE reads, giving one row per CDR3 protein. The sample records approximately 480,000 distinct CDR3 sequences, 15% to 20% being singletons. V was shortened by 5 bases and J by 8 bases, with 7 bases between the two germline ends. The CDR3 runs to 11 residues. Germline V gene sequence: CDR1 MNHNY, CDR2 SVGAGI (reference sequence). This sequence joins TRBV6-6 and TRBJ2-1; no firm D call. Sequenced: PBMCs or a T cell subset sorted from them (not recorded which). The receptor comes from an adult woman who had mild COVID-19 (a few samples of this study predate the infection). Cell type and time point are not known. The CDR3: CASSPTHEQFF. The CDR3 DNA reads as TGTGCCAGCAGTCCGACACATGAGCAGTTCTTC.